This T cell receptor beta chain is drawn from a study of shared clonotypes between healthy human individuals. General study points: Enrolling few donors narrowed the genetic and exposure-history diversity that was represented. Rarefaction gave evidence that sorted-subset sequencing remained incomplete despite large depth.

Method: immunoSEQ multiplex PCR; TCRdb's copy keeps in-frame clones and lacks some. Of over 950,000 clones detected, roughly 80% appear once; the ten largest clones hold about 0.94%. Turning to this clone: The antigen is unknown. At the DNA level, this CDR3 is encoded by other sequences in the same sample as well.

Source material: memory CD4+ T cells from PBMCs. The subset here: CD45RA-negative fraction. This TCR was recovered from a man between 18 and 29 years old in good health. Some clones in this sample may be carry-over from other donors' samples.

CDR3 nucleotide sequence: TGTGCCAGTAGTCCCCGAGGGTACAATGAGCAGTTCTTC. Translated, it gives CASSPRGYNEQFF. This rearrangement joins TRBV19 to TRBJ2-1; D is possibly TRBD2 (5 bases). The CDR3 covers 13 residues. CDR1 is LNHDA and CDR2 is SQIVND in the germline V gene (reference sequence). The V end lost 5 bases, the J end lost 4 bases, and 9 bases lay between the germline ends.